A selection of T cell receptor beta chains follows, all from one sample in a study of blood T cells in healthy people across ages. TCRdb re-analysed the 5' RACE reads in MiXCR, keeping a single row per CDR3 protein. The sample has around 970,000 distinct CDR3 sequences, about 53% seen once; the top ten hold about 21%. The specimen was blood. The receptors here all came from a woman aged 55-75 years in good health. Each CDR3 is given with its conserved first and last residue. The order of the fields is D gene, V gene, J gene, clone size, CDR3 DNA, CDR3 protein. A D gene is named only where the DNA matches it firmly. The size field is filled for only some rows; it gives once, few, many or a size class.

NA,TRBV27,TRBJ2-7,once,TGTGCCAGCAATTCACGCACAGGCTACGAGCAGTACTTC,CASNSRTGYEQYF
NA,TRBV5-1,TRBJ2-1,NA,TGCGCCAGCAGCACAGGTGAATCCTACAATGAGCAGTTCTTC,CASSTGESYNEQFF
NA,TRBV29-1,TRBJ2-7,few,TGCAGCGTTGTAGGGGGAGTCTACGAGCAGTACTTC,CSVVGGVYEQYF
NA,TRBV28,TRBJ1-5,NA,TGTGCCAGCAGTTTTAGTAATGGACGCCACATAGGACAGCCCCAGCATTTT,CASSFSNGRHIGQPQHF
TRBD2,TRBV7-8,TRBJ2-2,NA,TGTGCCAGCAGCCGCGGGACTAGCGGAGGCACCTGGGGCGGGGAGCTGTTTTTT,CASSRGTSGGTWGGELFF
NA,TRBV7-2,TRBJ2-1,few,TGTGCCAGCAGCAAAGTTATAAATGAGCAGTTCTTC,CASSKVINEQFF
NA,TRBV3-1,TRBJ2-7,NA,TGTGCCAGCAGCCAACTGGGGGCCCACGAGCAGTACTTC,CASSQLGAHEQYF
NA,TRBV27,TRBJ1-2,few,TGTGCCAGCAGTCTATTAGGACAGAGCGAACTCTATGGCTACACCTTC,CASSLLGQSELYGYTF
NA,TRBV4-1,TRBJ2-1,NA,TGCGCCAGCAGCCCGGCAGGTGAGACTAGGTTCTTC,CASSPAGETRFF
TRBD2,TRBV4-1,TRBJ2-3,NA,TGCGCCAGCAGCCAAGTGGTCACTAGCGGGAGGAATACGCAGTATTTT,CASSQVVTSGRNTQYF